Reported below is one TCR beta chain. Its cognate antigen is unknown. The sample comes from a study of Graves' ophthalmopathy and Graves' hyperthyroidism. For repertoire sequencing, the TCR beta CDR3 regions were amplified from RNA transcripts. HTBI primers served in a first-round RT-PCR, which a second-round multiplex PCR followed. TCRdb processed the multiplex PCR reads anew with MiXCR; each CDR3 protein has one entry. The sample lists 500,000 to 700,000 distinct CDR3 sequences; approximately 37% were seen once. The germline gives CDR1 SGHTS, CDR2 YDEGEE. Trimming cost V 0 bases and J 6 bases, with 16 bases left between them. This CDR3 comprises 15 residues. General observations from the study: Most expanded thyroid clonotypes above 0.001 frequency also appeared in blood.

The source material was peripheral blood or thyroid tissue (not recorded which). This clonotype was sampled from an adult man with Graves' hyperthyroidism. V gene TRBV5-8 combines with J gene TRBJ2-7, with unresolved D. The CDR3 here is CASSLAGPQVGEQYF. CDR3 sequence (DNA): TGTGCCAGCAGCTTGGCAGGACCCCAGGTGGGCGAGCAGTACTTC.